This T cell receptor (beta chain) was sequenced for a study of CD8 T cells in ankylosing spondylitis. Study outcomes and limitations: Within matched ankylosing spondylitis synovial fluid, disease-linked clones were reportedly significantly enriched. CD8+ cells made up the disease-linked clones, which were relatively rare in peripheral blood. Earlier work had already found some motif variants in reactive arthritis synovial fluid and blood.

A single record per CDR3 protein comes from TCRdb applying MiXCR to the 5' RACE reads. Altogether 200,000 to 250,000 distinct CDR3 sequences are present, about 10% being singletons, with the ten largest covering 21%. This clonotype was picked up a small number of times. Antigen: not known. This TCR derives from a male donor with ankylosing spondylitis or in good health (not recorded which). Sequenced material: blood, either unsorted or a sorted T cell fraction (not recorded which).

The CDR3 coding sequence is TGCAGTGCTAGATTTGCAGGGGCGGCTAATGAAAAACTGTTTTTT. It codes for CSARFAGAANEKLFF. This chain uses TRBV20-1 with TRBJ1-4, with D possibly being TRBD1 (6 bases). The CDR3 consists of 15 residues. Trimming took off 2 bases at V and 3 bases at J, with 13 bases between the two ends. Germline values: CDR1 DFQATT, CDR2 SNEGSKA (reference sequence).